Below, 13 T cell receptor beta chains from the same sample are listed, as sequenced in a study of response to subunit inactivated influenza vaccine. TCRdb passed the RT-PCR reads through MiXCR, listing each CDR3 protein once. The sample holds about 500,000 distinct CDR3 sequences; 15% to 20% are singletons and the top ten take less than 4%. The material was CD4+ T cells sorted from PBMCs, obtained less than 30 months after vaccination. The receptors shown here come from a man between 50 and 75 years old who received an inactivated influenza vaccine.

The gene calls are TRBV28 and TRBJ1-5, with a possible D match to TRBD1 (6 bases). Germline V gives CDR1 MDHEN, CDR2 SYDVKM. V shed 1 base and J shed 2 bases, with 12 bases lying between them. The CDR3 contains 16 residues. CDR3 coding DNA: TGTGCCAGCAGTTTATTACCGGGACAAGGCAATCAGCCCCAGCATTTT. Translation gives CASSLLPGQGNQPQHF.

V is TRBV7-9 and J is TRBJ2-5, with D unclear. The CDR3 covers 14 residues. V gave up 1 base and J gave up 4 bases, with 10 bases separating them. Per the germline V gene, CDR1 is SEHNR and CDR2 is FQNEAQ (reference sequence). CDR3 protein: CASSLVISGETQYF. CDR3 in DNA: TGTGCCAGCAGCTTAGTTATTTCGGGAGAGACCCAGTACTTC.

The table lists this clonotype with many counts. J is TRBJ2-1 and V is TRBV5-1, with 8 bases aligning to TRBD1. With 4 bases clipped from V and 5 bases from J, the junction kept 8 bases outside the gene matches. Germline V CDR1 and CDR2: SGHRS, YFSETQ. CDR3 length: 15 residues. CDR3 in amino acids: CASSPGQARDNEQFF. CDR3 nucleotides: TGCGCCAGCAGCCCGGGACAGGCTCGAGACAATGAGCAGTTCTTC.

The chain joins TRBV3-1 to TRBJ2-7, with D uncertain. Germline V gene sequence: CDR1 LGHDT, CDR2 YNNKEL (reference sequence). V was clipped by 1 base and J by 5 bases, with 15 bases between them. CDR3 length equals 15 residues. Written as DNA, the CDR3 is TGTGCCAGCAGCCAAGTTGGTATAGATAAGGACGAGCAGTACTTC. Translated, it gives CASSQVGIDKDEQYF.

The chain couples TRBV5-1 to TRBJ2-1; D remains ambiguous. The germline V gene encodes CDR1 SGHRS and CDR2 YFSETQ. This CDR3 region has 15 residues. V was pared by 4 bases and J by 2 bases, with 13 bases between. In nucleotides, the CDR3 is TGCGCCAGCAGCAGCACCACGGTCGCCTACAATGAGCAGTTCTTC. This encodes CASSSTTVAYNEQFF.

This chain uses TRBV24-1 with TRBJ1-2; D gene unclear. Germline assignment: CDR1 KGHDR and CDR2 SFDVKD. The V gene lost 2 bases and the J gene lost 0 bases, with 3 bases spanning the gap. There are 13 residues in the CDR3. The chain's CDR3 is CATSDWANYGYTF. In DNA, the CDR3 is TGTGCCACCAGTGATTGGGCTAACTATGGCTACACCTTC.

The V gene is TRBV5-1, the J gene TRBJ2-2; TRBD1 might be the D (6 bases). The CDR3 spans 14 residues. Germline assignment: CDR1 SGHRS and CDR2 YFSETQ. Deletions cut 4 bases from V and 7 bases from J, with 14 bases between. CDR3 bases: TGCGCCAGCAGCGACCAGGGGTGGCACGGGGAGCTGTTTTTT. It is translated as CASSDQGWHGELFF. The full variable domain, its missing parts supplied by reference TRBV5-1 and TRBJ2-2, is KAGVTQTPRYLIKTRGQQVTLSCSPISGHRSVSWYQQTPGQGLQFLFEYFSETQRNKGNFPGRFSGRQFSNSRSEMNVSTLELGDSALYLCASSDQGWHGELFFGEGSRLTVL.

This clonotype has only a few counts. This chain connects TRBV12-3 or TRBV12-4 to TRBJ1-2; 11 bases align to TRBD1. Germline trimming cut 5 bases from V and 6 bases from J; bases unmatched to any gene: 8. This CDR3 has 15 amino acids. In DNA form, the CDR3 reads TGTGCCAGCAGTATCAGGACAGGGGGCGCAAATGGCTACACCTTC. This encodes CASSIRTGGANGYTF.

The table lists this clonotype with a few counts. This rearrangement joins TRBV20-1 to TRBJ2-7; a possible D gene is TRBD2 (6 bases). Per the germline V gene, CDR1 is DFQATT and CDR2 is SNEGSKA (reference sequence). The V gene lost 0 bases and the J gene lost 0 bases, with 9 bases spanning the gap. This CDR3 spans 14 amino acids. DNA for the CDR3: TGCAGTGCTAGAGAACGGGGGAGCTCCTACGAGCAGTACTTC. Translation: CSARERGSSYEQYF.

This chain links TRBV5-1 with TRBJ2-2; a possible D gene is TRBD1 (6 bases). The CDR3 is 15 residues long. The ends were cut back, 1 base at V and 4 bases at J, with 11 bases in the middle. CDR1 is SGHRS and CDR2 is YFSETQ in the germline V gene. Written as DNA, the CDR3 is TGCGCCAGCAGCTTGCCAGGGGTTGCCACCGGGGAGCTGTTTTTT. It translates to CASSLPGVATGELFF.

V gene TRBV5-6 combines with J gene TRBJ2-1; 7 bases fit TRBD2. Germline V CDR1 and CDR2: SGHDT, YYEEEE. The V gene end was trimmed by 0 bases and the J gene end by 6 bases; junction bases not matched to a gene: 6. The CDR3 spans 15 residues. The CDR3 sequence: CASSLGLANPNEQFF. CDR3 nucleotides: TGTGCCAGCAGCTTGGGACTAGCAAACCCCAATGAGCAGTTCTTC.

This clonotype was observed a few times. The chain recombines TRBV3-1 with TRBJ2-4; the D gene is possibly TRBD1 (5 bases). Trimming cost V 0 bases and J 8 bases, with 11 bases left between them. Looked up from germline, CDR1 is LGHDT and CDR2 is YNNKEL (reference sequence). The CDR3 extends over 14 amino acids. The CDR3 DNA is TGTGCCAGCAGCCAAGAGGGGCACGACGACATTCAGTACTTC. Amino acid sequence: CASSQEGHDDIQYF.

J is TRBJ2-7 and V is TRBV2; D remains ambiguous. Between the trimmed V and J ends, which lost 7 bases and 6 bases, there was a span of 13 bases. The CDR3 runs 12 residues. Germline CDR1 SNHLY, CDR2 FYNNEI. The CDR3 loop is CASKGLPSEQYF. The CDR3 bases are TGTGCCAGCAAGGGTCTCCCCTCCGAGCAGTACTTC. Based on the CDR3 plus reference TRBV2 and TRBJ2-7, the full variable domain is EPEVTQTPSHQVTQMGQEVILRCVPISNHLYFYWYRQILGQKVEFLVSFYNNEISEKSEIFDDQFSVERPDGSNFTLKIRSTKLEDSAMYFCASKGLPSEQYFGPGTRLTVT.